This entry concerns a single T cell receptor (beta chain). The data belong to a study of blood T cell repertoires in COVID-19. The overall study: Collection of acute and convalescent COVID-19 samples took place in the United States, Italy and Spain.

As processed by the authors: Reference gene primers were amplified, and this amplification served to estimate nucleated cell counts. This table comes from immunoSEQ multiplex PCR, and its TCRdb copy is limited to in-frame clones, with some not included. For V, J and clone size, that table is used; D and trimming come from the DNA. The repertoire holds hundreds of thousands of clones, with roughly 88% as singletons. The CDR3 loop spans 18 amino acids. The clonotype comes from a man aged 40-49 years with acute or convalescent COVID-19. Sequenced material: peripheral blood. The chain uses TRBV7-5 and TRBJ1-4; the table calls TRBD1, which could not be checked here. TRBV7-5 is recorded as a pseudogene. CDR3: CVRSSEVRGRSTNEKLFF. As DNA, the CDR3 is TGTGTCAGAAGCTCCGAAGTCAGGGGGCGCTCGACTAATGAAAAACTGTTTTTT.